The next 21 T cell receptor beta chains were all read from a single sample in a study of T cell repertoires in ileal Crohn's disease. Assay used: immunoSEQ multiplex PCR; TCRdb lists only in-frame clones, some missing. Of about 5,500 clones listed, roughly 80% are singletons. Time point described: inflamed ileum from the surgical specimen. The specimen was ileal tissue. The receptors stem from an adult with Crohn's disease.

This clone was recorded only once. This chain links TRBV10-3 with TRBJ2-6; no firm D call. Trimming shortened V by 3 bases and J by 0 bases, and 3 bases separated the two germline ends. CDR1 and CDR2 from the germline V gene are ENHRY and SYGVKD. The CDR3 has 14 amino acids. The CDR3 is CAISDHSGANVLTF. The CDR3 DNA reads TGTGCCATCAGTGACCACTCTGGGGCCAACGTCCTGACTTTC.

The gene calls are TRBV28 and TRBJ2-7; no clear D gene. The germline V gene encodes CDR1 MDHEN and CDR2 SYDVKM. CDR3 length: 14 amino acids. Trimming took off 7 bases at V and 0 bases at J, with 13 bases between the two ends. The CDR3 nucleotides are TGTGCCAGCAAGGTACCTGCCCCCTCCTACGAGCAGTACTTC. As protein: CASKVPAPSYEQYF.

V usage is TRBV7-2 and J usage is TRBJ2-3; perhaps TRBD2 as D (6 bases). Trimming took 8 bases from V and 6 from J, leaving 9 bases between them. The length of the CDR3 is 11 residues. Germline V gene lookup returns CDR1 SGHTA and CDR2 FQGNSA. CDR3 protein: CASGRSDTQYF. DNA of the CDR3: TGTGCCAGCGGGAGGTCGGATACGCAGTATTTT.

J is TRBJ2-7 and V is TRBV7-8; TRBD1 aligns across 7 bases. The CDR3 spans 14 residues. Germline loops: CDR1 SGHVS, CDR2 FQNEAQ. Trimming removed 6 bases from V and 1 base from J; junction bases left unmatched: 6. CDR3 in DNA: TGTGCCAGCAGACAATCGGGACAGTCCTACGAGCAGTACTTC. This codes for CASRQSGQSYEQYF. Supplemented by reference TRBV7-8 and TRBJ2-7, the full variable domain reads GAGVSQSPRYKVAKRGQDVALRCDPISGHVSLFWYQQALGQGPEFLTYFQNEAQLDKSGLPSDRFFAERPEGSVSTLKIQRTQQEDSAVYLCASRQSGQSYEQYFGPGTRLTVT.

This chain connects TRBV11-2 to TRBJ1-3; the D is unclear. The CDR3 covers 13 residues. Trimming left V 5 bases short and J 0 bases short, with 5 bases between. Germline V gene sequence: CDR1 SGHAT, CDR2 FQNNGV. Here the CDR3 DNA reads TGTGCCAGCAGCCCGGGCTCTGGAAACACCATATATTTT. Translated: CASSPGSGNTIYF.

The chain is built from TRBV10-2 and TRBJ2-2, with TRBD2 matching over 11 bases. The CDR3 sequence is 15 residues long. Trimming took 8 bases from V and 7 from J; bases not matched to a gene: 9. CDR1 is WSHSY and CDR2 is SAAADI in the germline V gene. The CDR3 reads CASGVAGGPGGELFF. In DNA, the CDR3 is TGCGCCAGCGGAGTAGCGGGGGGGCCTGGCGGGGAGCTGTTTTTT.

This clone has a handful of counts. Within the sample, other DNA sequences also encode this same CDR3. V usage is TRBV5-6 and J usage is TRBJ1-3; D not certain. Trimming took 1 base from V and 0 from J, leaving 14 bases between them. CDR3 size: 17 residues. Germline values: CDR1 SGHDT, CDR2 YYEEEE. The CDR3 DNA is TGTGCCAGCAGCTTGCGAGGGAACCCATACTCTGGAAACACCATATATTTT. This encodes CASSLRGNPYSGNTIYF.

This rearrangement joins TRBV2 to TRBJ1-6; D unclear. The V gene's germline CDR1 is SNHLY and CDR2 FYNNEI. The CDR3 is 13 amino acids. V was pared by 7 bases and J by 10 bases, with 14 bases between. The CDR3 here is CASNGRIRSPLHF. The CDR3 DNA follows: TGTGCCAGCAATGGCAGGATCAGGTCACCCCTCCACTTT.

This chain uses TRBV14 with TRBJ1-2; D remains ambiguous. Trimming removed 3 bases at V and 1 base at J, with 12 bases between. The germline V gene has CDR1 SGHDN and CDR2 FVKESK. The CDR3 runs 15 residues. The CDR3 DNA is TGTGCCAGCAGCCACGACGTCCTCCTTAACTATGGCTACACCTTC. Protein sequence: CASSHDVLLNYGYTF.

The chain couples TRBV14 to TRBJ2-1, with TRBD2 matching 7 bases. The CDR3 covers 16 residues. With V trimmed by 0 bases and J by 8 bases, 10 bases remained unmatched. Per the germline V gene, CDR1 is SGHDN and CDR2 is FVKESK. CDR3 in amino acids: CASSQDLLAAFDEQFF. The DNA for the CDR3 is TGTGCCAGCAGCCAAGACCTGCTAGCGGCCTTTGATGAGCAGTTCTTC.

The CDR3: CASSLGEAGSGANVLTF. The CDR3 nucleotides are TGTGCCAGCAGCTTAGGGGAGGCCGGGTCTGGGGCCAACGTCCTGACTTTC. This rearrangement joins TRBV11-3 to TRBJ2-6; D may be TRBD2 (6 bases). Germline CDR1 and CDR2: SGHNT and YENEEA. V was shortened by 1 base and J by 1 base, with 11 bases between the two germline ends. The CDR3 is made up of 17 amino acids.

The V and J genes are TRBV18 and TRBJ2-2; a possible D gene is TRBD1 (6 bases). The CDR3 has 14 amino acids. The V gene's germline CDR1 is KGHSH and CDR2 LQKENI. The germline V and J ends were trimmed by 4 bases and 1 base, with 7 bases remaining between them. CDR3 DNA sequence: TGTGCCAGCTCACAACAGGGGAACACCGGGGAGCTGTTTTTT. As protein: CASSQQGNTGELFF. Together with reference TRBV18 and TRBJ2-2, the CDR3 gives the full variable domain: NAGVMQNPRHLVRRRGQEARLRCSPMKGHSHVYWYRQLPEEGLKFMVYLQKENIIDESGMPKERFSAEFPKEGPSILRIQQVVRGDSAAYFCASSQQGNTGELFFGEGSRLTVL.

The chain combines TRBV5-1 with TRBJ2-7; D remains ambiguous. From germline, CDR1 is SGHRS and CDR2 YFSETQ. CDR3 length: 14 residues. Deletions cut 0 bases from V and 5 bases from J, with 12 bases between. DNA for the CDR3: TGCGCCAGCAGCTTGGGCGATGAGTTCCACGAGCAGTACTTC. Its translation: CASSLGDEFHEQYF.

The rearrangement links TRBV9 to TRBJ2-7; a possible D gene is TRBD2 (6 bases). Germline V gene data show CDR1 as SGDLS and CDR2 as YYNGEE. The CDR3 is made up of 14 amino acids. V dropped 0 bases and J dropped 3 bases, with 10 bases sitting between them. The CDR3 region has the DNA TGTGCCAGCAGCGTAGCAGGGACTGGCTACGAGCAGTACTTC. This translates into CASSVAGTGYEQYF.

This sequence joins TRBV5-4 and TRBJ2-7; 7 bases agree with TRBD2. V gave up 0 bases and J gave up 3 bases; unmatched junction bases: 6. Per germline, CDR1 SGHNT and CDR2 YYREEE (reference sequence). The CDR3 loop spans 15 amino acids. The CDR3 reads CASSLGYRGDYEQYF. CDR3 sequence (DNA): TGTGCCAGCAGCTTGGGATACCGGGGGGACTACGAGCAGTACTTC.

This chain links TRBV27 with TRBJ2-1, with 10 bases fitting TRBD2. Germline CDR1 and CDR2: MNHEY and SMNVEV (reference sequence). This CDR3 spans 18 amino acids. Losses at the gene ends were 3 bases for V and 12 bases for J; bases not matched to a gene: 20. This chain's CDR3 is CASSFSLSPRLAGRLQFF. CDR3 sequence (DNA): TGTGCCAGCAGTTTTTCCCTAAGTCCTCGACTAGCGGGTCGTCTGCAGTTCTTC.

J is TRBJ2-3 and V is TRBV25-1, with 7 nucleotides matching TRBD1. Looked up from germline, CDR1 is MGHDK and CDR2 is SYGVNS. The CDR3 runs 14 residues. V gave up 2 bases and J gave up 4 bases; unmatched junction bases: 3. The CDR3 DNA sequence: TGTGCCAGCAGTGAACCCGGGACAGCAGATACGCAGTATTTT. Translation: CASSEPGTADTQYF.

The rearrangement joins TRBV6-5 to TRBJ2-7; possibly TRBD1 for D (6 bases). This CDR3 region has 13 residues. Germline V CDR1 and CDR2: MNHEY, SVGAGI. Trimming took off 8 bases at V and 5 bases at J, with 16 bases between the two ends. CDR3 sequence reads: CASRQQGYHEQYF. The CDR3 region has the DNA TGTGCCAGCCGCCAACAGGGATACCACGAGCAGTACTTC.

This rearrangement joins TRBV19 to TRBJ1-6; D is uncertain. The germline V gene has CDR1 LNHDA and CDR2 SQIVND (reference sequence). Trimming removed 6 bases from V and 10 bases from J, with 16 bases in between. The CDR3 is 14 amino acids. Written as DNA, the CDR3 is TGTGCCAGTAGAGCAACAGAAAGACGGTCACCCCTCCACTTT. It yields the protein CASRATERRSPLHF. The whole variable domain, remainder taken from reference TRBV19 and TRBJ1-6, is DGGITQSPKYLFRKEGQNVTLSCEQNLNHDAMYWYRQDPGQGLRLIYYSQIVNDFQKGDIAEGYSVSREKKESFPLTVTSAQKNPTAFYLCASRATERRSPLHFGNGTRLTVT.

The chain uses TRBV5-1 and TRBJ2-5; 9 nucleotides agree with TRBD2. With 4 bases clipped from V and 1 base from J, the junction kept 8 bases outside the gene matches. The CDR3 sequence is 16 residues long. Germline loops: CDR1 SGHRS, CDR2 YFSETQ. The CDR3 spells CASSPPTSGIQETQYF. For the CDR3, the DNA is TGCGCCAGCAGCCCCCCGACTAGCGGAATCCAAGAGACCCAGTACTTC.

The J gene is TRBJ2-1, the V gene TRBV7-2, with 11 bases aligning to TRBD2. Germline V gene sequence: CDR1 SGHTA, CDR2 FQGNSA. The CDR3 sequence is 17 residues long. The junction had 9 bases not matched to a gene; V was cut back by 5 bases and J by 3 bases. DNA of the CDR3: TGTGCCAGCAGCCGGGATCGGGGGACTAGCGGCTACAATGAGCAGTTCTTC. This codes for CASSRDRGTSGYNEQFF.